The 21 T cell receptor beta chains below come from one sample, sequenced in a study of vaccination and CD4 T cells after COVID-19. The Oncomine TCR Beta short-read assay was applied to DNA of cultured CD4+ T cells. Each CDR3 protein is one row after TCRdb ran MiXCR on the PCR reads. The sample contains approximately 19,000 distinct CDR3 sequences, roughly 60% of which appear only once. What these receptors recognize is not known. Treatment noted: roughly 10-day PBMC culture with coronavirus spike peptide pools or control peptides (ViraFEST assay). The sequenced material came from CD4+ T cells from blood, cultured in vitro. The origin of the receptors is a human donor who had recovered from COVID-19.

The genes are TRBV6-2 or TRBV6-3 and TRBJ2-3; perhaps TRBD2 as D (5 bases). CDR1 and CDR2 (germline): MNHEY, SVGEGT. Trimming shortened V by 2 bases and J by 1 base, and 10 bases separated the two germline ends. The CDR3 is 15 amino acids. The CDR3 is CASSYGESGTDTQYF. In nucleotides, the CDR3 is TGTGCCAGCAGTTACGGGGAGTCGGGCACAGATACGCAGTATTTT.

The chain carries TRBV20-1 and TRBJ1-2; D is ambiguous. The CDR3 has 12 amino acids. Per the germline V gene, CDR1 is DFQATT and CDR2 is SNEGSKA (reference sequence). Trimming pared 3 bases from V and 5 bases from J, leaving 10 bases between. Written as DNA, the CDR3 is TGCAGTGCTAGTGAACGGGCGTATGGCTACACCTTC. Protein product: CSASERAYGYTF.

The CDR3 here is CASSVVLTSGNTIYF. The CDR3 region has the DNA TGTGCCAGCAGCGTGGTCTTAACCTCTGGAAACACCATATATTTT. The J gene is TRBJ1-3, the V gene TRBV7-2; no reliable D call. The CDR3 has 15 amino acids. Germline CDR1 reads SGHTA; CDR2 reads FQGNSA. V was clipped by 5 bases and J by 0 bases, with 11 bases between them.

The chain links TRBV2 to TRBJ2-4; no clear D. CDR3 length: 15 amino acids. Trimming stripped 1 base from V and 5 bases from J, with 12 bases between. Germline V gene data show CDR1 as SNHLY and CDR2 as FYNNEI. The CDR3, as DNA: TGTGCCAGCAGTGAAGTGGACCACGACCAAAACATTCAGTACTTC. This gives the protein CASSEVDHDQNIQYF.

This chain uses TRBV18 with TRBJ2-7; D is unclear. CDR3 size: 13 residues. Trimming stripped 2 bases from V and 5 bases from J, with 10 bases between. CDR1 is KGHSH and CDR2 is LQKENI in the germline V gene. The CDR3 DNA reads TGTGCCAGCTCACCAAGCCAGACCCACGAGCAGTACTTC. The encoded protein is CASSPSQTHEQYF.

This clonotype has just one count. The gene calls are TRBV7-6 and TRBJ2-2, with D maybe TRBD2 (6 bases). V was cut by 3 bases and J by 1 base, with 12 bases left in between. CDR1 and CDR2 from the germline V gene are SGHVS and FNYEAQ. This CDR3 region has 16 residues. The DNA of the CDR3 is TGTGCCAGCAGCTTGGGTCTAGCGAGGAACACCGGGGAGCTGTTTTTT. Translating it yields CASSLGLARNTGELFF.

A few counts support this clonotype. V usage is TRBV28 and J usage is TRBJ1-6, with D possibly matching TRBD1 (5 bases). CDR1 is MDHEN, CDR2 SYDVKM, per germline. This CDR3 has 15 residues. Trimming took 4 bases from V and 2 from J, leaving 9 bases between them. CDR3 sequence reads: CASSSGQTYNSPLHF. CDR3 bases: TGTGCCAGCAGTTCCGGACAAACCTATAATTCACCCCTCCACTTT.

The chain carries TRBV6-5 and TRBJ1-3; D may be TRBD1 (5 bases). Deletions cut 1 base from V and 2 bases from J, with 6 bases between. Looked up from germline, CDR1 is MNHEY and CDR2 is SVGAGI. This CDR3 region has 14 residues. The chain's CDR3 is CASSYWGAGNTIYF. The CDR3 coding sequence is TGTGCCAGCAGTTACTGGGGGGCTGGAAACACCATATATTTT.

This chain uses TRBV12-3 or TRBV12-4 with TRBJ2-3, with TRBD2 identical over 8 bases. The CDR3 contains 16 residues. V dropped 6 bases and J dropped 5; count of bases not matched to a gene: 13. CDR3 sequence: CASSQTRRGVQDTQYF. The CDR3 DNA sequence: TGTGCCAGCAGCCAAACCCGGCGGGGGGTCCAAGATACGCAGTATTTT.

CDR3 in DNA: TGTGCCATCAGATCTCAGGACTTCTCTGGAAACACCATATATTTT. It specifies CAIRSQDFSGNTIYF. This chain connects TRBV10-3 to TRBJ1-3; no clear D gene. Germline assignment: CDR1 ENHRY and CDR2 SYGVKD. Deletions cut 6 bases from V and 0 bases from J, with 12 bases between. The CDR3 covers 15 residues.

The CDR3 region is CASSWGNAPATEQYF. The CDR3 DNA sequence: TGTGCCAGCAGTTGGGGGAATGCCCCCGCTACCGAGCAGTACTTC. The V and J genes are TRBV12-3 or TRBV12-4 and TRBJ2-7; the D gene could be TRBD1 or TRBD2 (5 bases each). The CDR3 spans 15 residues. V lost 4 bases and J 6 bases, leaving 19 bases between the germline ends.

In nucleotides, the CDR3 is TGTGCCAGTAGTATTGGACGGGAGGGTCGGCCCTCCTACGAGCAGTACTTC. Its protein product is CASSIGREGRPSYEQYF. The chain uses TRBV19 and TRBJ2-7; the match to TRBD2 covers 8 bases. Unmatched junction bases numbered 10, after V lost 3 bases and J lost 0 bases. Germline V CDR1 and CDR2: LNHDA, SQIVND (reference sequence). There are 17 residues in the CDR3. Combining the CDR3 with reference TRBV19 and TRBJ2-7 gives the whole variable domain DGGITQSPKYLFRKEGQNVTLSCEQNLNHDAMYWYRQDPGQGLRLIYYSQIVNDFQKGDIAEGYSVSREKKESFPLTVTSAQKNPTAFYLCASSIGREGRPSYEQYFGPGTRLTVT.

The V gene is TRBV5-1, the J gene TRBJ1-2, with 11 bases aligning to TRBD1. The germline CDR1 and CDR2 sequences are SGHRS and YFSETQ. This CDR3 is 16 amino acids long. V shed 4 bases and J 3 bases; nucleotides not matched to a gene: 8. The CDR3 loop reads CASSVAPGQGDYGYTF. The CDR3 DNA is TGCGCCAGCAGCGTAGCCCCGGGACAGGGGGACTATGGCTACACCTTC.

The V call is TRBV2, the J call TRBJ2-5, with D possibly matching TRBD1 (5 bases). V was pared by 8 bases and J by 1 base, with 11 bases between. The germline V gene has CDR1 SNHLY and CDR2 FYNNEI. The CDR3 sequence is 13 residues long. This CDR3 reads CASQTELQETQYF. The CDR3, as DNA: TGTGCCAGCCAGACAGAGCTCCAAGAGACCCAGTACTTC.

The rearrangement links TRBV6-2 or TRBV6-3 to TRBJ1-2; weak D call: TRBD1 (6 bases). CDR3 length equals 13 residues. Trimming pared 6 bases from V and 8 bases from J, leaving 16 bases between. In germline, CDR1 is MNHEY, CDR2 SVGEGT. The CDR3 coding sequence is TGTGCCAGCAGCCAATACAGGGCACGGGGCTACACCTTC. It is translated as CASSQYRARGYTF.

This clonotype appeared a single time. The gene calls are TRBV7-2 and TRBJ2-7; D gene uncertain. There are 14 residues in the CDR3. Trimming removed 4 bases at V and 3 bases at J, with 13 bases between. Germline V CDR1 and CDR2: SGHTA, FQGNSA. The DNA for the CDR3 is TGTGCCAGCAGCTCCCAGTTCGATGTCTACGAGCAGTACTTC. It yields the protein CASSSQFDVYEQYF.

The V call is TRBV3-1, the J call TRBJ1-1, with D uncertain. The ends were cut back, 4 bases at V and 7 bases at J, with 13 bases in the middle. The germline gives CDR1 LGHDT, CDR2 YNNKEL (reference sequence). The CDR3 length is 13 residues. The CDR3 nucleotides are TGTGCCAGCAGCCTGGCCGGGGTAATTGAAGCTTTCTTT. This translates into CASSLAGVIEAFF.

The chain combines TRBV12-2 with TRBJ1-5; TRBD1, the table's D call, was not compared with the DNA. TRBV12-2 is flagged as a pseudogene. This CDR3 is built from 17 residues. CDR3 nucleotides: TGTGCAAGTCCCGCTTGGGGGCTAGGGGATAGCAATCAGCCCCAGCATTTT. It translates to CASPAWGLGDSNQPQHF.

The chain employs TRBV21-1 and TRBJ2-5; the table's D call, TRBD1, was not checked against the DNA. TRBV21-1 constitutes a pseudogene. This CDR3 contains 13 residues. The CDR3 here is CASSLRWGGTQYF. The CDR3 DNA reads TGTGCCAGCAGCCTCCGATGGGGCGGGACCCAGTACTTC.

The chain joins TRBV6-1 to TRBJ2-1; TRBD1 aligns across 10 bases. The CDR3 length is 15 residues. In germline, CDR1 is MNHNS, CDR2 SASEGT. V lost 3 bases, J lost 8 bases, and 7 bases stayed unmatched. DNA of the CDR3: TGTGCCAGCAGTGAGAGGGACAGGGGTTGGTATGAGCAGTTCTTC. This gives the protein CASSERDRGWYEQFF.

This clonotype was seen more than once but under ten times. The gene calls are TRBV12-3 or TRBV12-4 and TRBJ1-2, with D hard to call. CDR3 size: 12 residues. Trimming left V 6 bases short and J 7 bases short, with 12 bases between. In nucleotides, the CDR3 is TGTGCCAGCAGCCCCCTGGGATCTGGCTACACCTTC. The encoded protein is CASSPLGSGYTF.